The sequence of this T cell receptor (beta chain) was determined in a study of T-cell reconstitution after alpha-beta-depleted transplantation in children. CDR1 and CDR2 (germline): SGHRS, YFSETQ. V lost 6 bases to trimming and J lost 7 bases; unmatched junction nucleotides: 13. This CDR3 is built from 17 residues. The TCRbeta library incorporated unique molecular identifiers. Via MiXCR, TCRdb re-called the PCR reads, giving one row per CDR3 protein. The top ten clones hold roughly 6.2% of a sample with over 200,000 distinct CDR3 sequences, 8% to 9.5% of them seen once. This clonotype has more than one count but fewer than ten.

The sample here was PBMCs from the stem cell graft donor, taken from the stem cell graft. This chain links TRBV5-1 with TRBJ2-3; 14 nucleotides align to TRBD2. The receptor was derived from a human donor who donated a stem cell graft to a child with acute lymphoblastic leukemia. CDR3 nucleotides: TGCGCCAGCATCCCACCGCCAGGACTAGCGGGGGGCCATACGCAGTATTTT. Its translation: CASIPPPGLAGGHTQYF.